What follows describes a single T cell receptor (beta chain). Its matching antigen is unknown. This sample is drawn from a study of T cell responses to AZD1222 COVID-19 vaccine. The CDR3 sequence is 15 residues long. V lost 6 bases and J lost 1, with 12 bases in between. Germline values: CDR1 MNHEY, CDR2 SVGAGI. Study-level results: Regions 160-218 and 743-854 dominated among vaccine-associated CD4 TCRs spanning spike. Among spike-specific TCRs, nearly half reportedly target unmutated variant regions. Increases in Spike-specific TCR breadth and depth were seen after two AZD1222 doses.

This table comes from immunoSEQ multiplex PCR, and its TCRdb copy is limited to in-frame clones, with some not included. The table has tens of thousands of clones, 80% to 95% seen once. Specimen: peripheral blood, collected 28 days after the second AZD1222 dose. The clonotype originates from an adult who received the AZD1222 COVID-19 vaccine. The chain employs TRBV6-5 and TRBJ2-2, with D maybe TRBD1 (5 bases). CDR3 amino acids: CASRPDSVNTGELFF. The CDR3 bases are TGTGCCAGCAGACCCGACAGCGTGAACACCGGGGAGCTGTTTTTT.